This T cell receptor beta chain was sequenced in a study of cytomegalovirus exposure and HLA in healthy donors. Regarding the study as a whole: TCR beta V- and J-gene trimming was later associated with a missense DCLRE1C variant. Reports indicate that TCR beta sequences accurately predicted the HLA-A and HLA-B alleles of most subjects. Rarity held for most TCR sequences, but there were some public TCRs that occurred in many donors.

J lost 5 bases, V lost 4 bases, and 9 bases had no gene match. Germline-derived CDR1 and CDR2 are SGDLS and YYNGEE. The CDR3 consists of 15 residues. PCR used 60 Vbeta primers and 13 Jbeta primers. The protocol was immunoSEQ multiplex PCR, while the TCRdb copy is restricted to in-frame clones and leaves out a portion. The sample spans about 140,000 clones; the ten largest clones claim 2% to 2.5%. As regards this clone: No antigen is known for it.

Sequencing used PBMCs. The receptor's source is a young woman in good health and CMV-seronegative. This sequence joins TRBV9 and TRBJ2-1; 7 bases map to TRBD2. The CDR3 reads CASSPYGTTNNEQFF. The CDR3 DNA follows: TGTGCCAGCAGCCCCTACGGGACTACCAACAATGAGCAGTTCTTC.